This T cell receptor (beta chain) comes out of a study of blood T cell repertoires in COVID-19. As for the study in general: Specimens from acute and convalescent COVID-19 originated in the United States, Italy and Spain. Sources were T cells, B-cell-depleted T cells, or PBMCs; the material itself was cDNA or gDNA.

As processed by the authors: Estimated nucleated cell counts came from reference gene primer amplification. Assay used: immunoSEQ multiplex PCR; TCRdb lists only in-frame clones, some missing. V, J and clone size are those of that table, while D and trimming were read from the DNA. The sample comprises under 300,000 clones, around 80% of which are singletons, and approximately 1.3% rests with the top ten. The ends lost 0 bases at V and 2 bases at J; junction bases unmatched: 4. From germline, CDR1 is MNHEY and CDR2 SVGEGT. The CDR3 runs to 16 residues. The sample taken for sequencing was peripheral blood. V usage is TRBV6-2 or TRBV6-3 and J usage is TRBJ2-7; 10 bases are shared with TRBD1. The origin of this receptor is a woman in her thirties or forties who had recovered from COVID-19. CDR3 sequence reads: CASSYSGDRGPYEQYF. CDR3 coding DNA: TGTGCCAGCAGTTACTCTGGGGACAGGGGCCCCTACGAGCAGTACTTC.